The following is a T cell receptor (beta chain) sequence with its context. The antigen is not known. The CDR3 runs 12 residues. Germline CDR1 and CDR2: SGHTA and FQGTGA. The ends were cut back, 4 bases at V and 6 bases at J, with 8 bases in the middle. The sample is drawn from a study of CD8 T cell repertoires and HIV-1 epitope variants. Across the whole study: Each of Twenty-five Gag and Nef epitope peptides stimulated a separate culture. Controls were a CMV, EBV and flu pool, Ebola AY9, and no peptide.

Sequenced by immunoSEQ multiplex PCR; TCRdb stores in-frame clones only, minus some. The table includes about 5,000 clones, less than 75% detected once. V is TRBV7-3 and J is TRBJ2-3; tentatively, D is TRBD1 (5 bases). The clonotype originates from a male donor with HIV. Sequenced input: cultured CD8+ T cells derived from PBMCs. The CDR3 loop is CASSSSGDTQYF. DNA for the CDR3: TGTGCCAGCAGCTCCTCAGGGGATACGCAGTATTTT.